This entry features one T cell receptor beta chain sequence. This specimen comes from a study of OX40 agonist ivuxolimab in advanced cancers. Overall study: Averaging about 60 years in age, with a range of roughly 23 to 80, the cohort was approximately 83% male. Partial response was recorded in three patients: one hepatocellular carcinoma and two cutaneous melanoma cases.

Cycle 7 day 1, cycle 4 day 1, and baseline were the timepoints at which blood was sampled. Only in-frame clones appear in the TCRdb table, and some are missing; sequencing was by immunoSEQ multiplex PCR. The sample has fewer than 85,000 clones, around 90% seen once. This clonotype originated in an adult with an advanced solid tumor such as melanoma, head and neck, liver or kidney cancer. Here the sequenced sample was CD4+ or CD8+ T cells sorted from blood, taken in a trial of the OX40 agonist ivuxolimab.

For the CDR3, the DNA is TGTGCCAGTAGTATCCCACGGGGGGAAAAACTGTTTTTT. It codes for CASSIPRGEKLFF. The chain employs TRBV19 and TRBJ1-4; possibly TRBD1 for D (5 bases). Germline V gene data show CDR1 as LNHDA and CDR2 as SQIVND (reference sequence). With 3 bases removed from V and 8 bases from J, the gap between germline ends came to 10 bases. The CDR3 runs to 13 residues.